This T cell receptor (beta chain) appears in the sequencing data of a study of shared T cell receptors in the human thymus. The CDR3 loop spans 15 amino acids. Germline V lookup: CDR1 LGHNA, CDR2 YSLEER. The V gene end was trimmed by 3 bases and the J gene end by 2 bases; junction bases not matched to a gene: 6. TCRdb's table, derived via immunoSEQ multiplex PCR, lists solely in-frame clones and lacks some. The table records around 730,000 clones, approximately 85% of them present only once. These data were also filed under a second study, of human thymus T cells. In that study: Highly overlapping thymic repertoires among unrelated individuals were reported in related research.

This chain connects TRBV4-3 to TRBJ1-2, with 7 bases fitting TRBD1. Sequences were obtained from thymocytes. This TCR came from a girl under three years old with a congenital heart defect. The CDR3 sequence is CASSHDRTGNYGYTF. The CDR3 DNA is TGCGCCAGCAGCCACGATCGGACAGGCAACTATGGCTACACCTTC.